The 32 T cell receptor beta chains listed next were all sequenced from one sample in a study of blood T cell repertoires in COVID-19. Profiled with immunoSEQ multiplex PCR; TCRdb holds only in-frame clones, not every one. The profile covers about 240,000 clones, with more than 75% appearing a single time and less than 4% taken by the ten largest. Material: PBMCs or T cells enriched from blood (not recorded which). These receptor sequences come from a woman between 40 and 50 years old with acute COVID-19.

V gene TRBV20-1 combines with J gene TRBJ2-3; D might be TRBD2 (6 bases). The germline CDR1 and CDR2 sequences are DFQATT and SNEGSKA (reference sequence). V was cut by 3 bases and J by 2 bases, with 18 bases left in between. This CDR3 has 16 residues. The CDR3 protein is CSASAPGKRATDTQYF. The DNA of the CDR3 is TGCAGTGCTAGTGCACCGGGGAAGCGGGCCACAGATACGCAGTATTTT.

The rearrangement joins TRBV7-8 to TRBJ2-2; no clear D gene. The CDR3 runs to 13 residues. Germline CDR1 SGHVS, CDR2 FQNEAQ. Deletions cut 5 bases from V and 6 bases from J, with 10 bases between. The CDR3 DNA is TGTGCCAGCAGCACGAGTGGGCCCGGGGAGCTGTTTTTT. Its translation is CASSTSGPGELFF.

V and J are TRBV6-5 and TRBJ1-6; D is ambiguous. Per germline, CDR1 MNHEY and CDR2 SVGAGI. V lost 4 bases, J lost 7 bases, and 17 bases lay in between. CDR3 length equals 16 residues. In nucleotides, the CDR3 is TGTGCCAGCAGTTCTACAAGCGGTTTGAGGAATTCACCCCTCCACTTT. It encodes CASSSTSGLRNSPLHF.

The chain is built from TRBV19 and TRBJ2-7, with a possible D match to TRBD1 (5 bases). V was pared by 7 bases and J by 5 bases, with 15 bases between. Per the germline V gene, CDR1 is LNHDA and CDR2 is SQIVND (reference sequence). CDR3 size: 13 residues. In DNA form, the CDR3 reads TGTGCCAGTAATCAGGGAAGGGCCAACGAGCAGTACTTC. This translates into CASNQGRANEQYF.

The CDR3 nucleotides read TGTGCCACCACAGTGATCCAGGCCCCGCGCACAGATACGCAGTATTTT. It codes for CATTVIQAPRTDTQYF. V usage is TRBV2 and J usage is TRBJ2-3; no clear D gene. V lost 10 bases, J lost 1 base, and 21 bases lay in between. The CDR3 consists of 16 residues. CDR1 is SNHLY, CDR2 FYNNEI, per germline.

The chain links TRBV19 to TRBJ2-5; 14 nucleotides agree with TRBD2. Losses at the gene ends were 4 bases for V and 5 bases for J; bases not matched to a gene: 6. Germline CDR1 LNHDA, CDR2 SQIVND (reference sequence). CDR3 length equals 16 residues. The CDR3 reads CASSTQGLAGAETQYF. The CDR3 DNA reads TGTGCCAGTAGTACCCAGGGACTAGCGGGAGCGGAGACCCAGTACTTC.

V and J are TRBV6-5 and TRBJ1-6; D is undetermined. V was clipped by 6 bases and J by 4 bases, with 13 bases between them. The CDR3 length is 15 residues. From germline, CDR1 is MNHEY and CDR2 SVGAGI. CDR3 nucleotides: TGTGCCAGCAGCACCACCTCGGGGTATAATTCACCCCTCCACTTT. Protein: CASSTTSGYNSPLHF.

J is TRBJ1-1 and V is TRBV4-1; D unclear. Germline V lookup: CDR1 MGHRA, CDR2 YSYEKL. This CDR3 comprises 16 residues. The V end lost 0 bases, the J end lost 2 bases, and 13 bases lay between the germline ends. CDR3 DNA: TGCGCCAGCAGCCAAGATGGGCCAGATTTTAACACTGAAGCTTTCTTT. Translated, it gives CASSQDGPDFNTEAFF.

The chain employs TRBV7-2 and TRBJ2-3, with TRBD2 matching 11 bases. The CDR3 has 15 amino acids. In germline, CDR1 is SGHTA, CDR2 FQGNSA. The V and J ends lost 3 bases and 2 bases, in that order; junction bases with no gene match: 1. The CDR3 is CASSLGLAATDTQYF. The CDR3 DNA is TGTGCCAGCAGCTTGGGACTAGCGGCCACAGATACGCAGTATTTT.

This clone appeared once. For the CDR3, the DNA is TGTGCCAGCAGCATCAAGCCCACGAACACCGGGGAGCTGTTTTTT. Translation: CASSIKPTNTGELFF. The chain employs TRBV21-1 and TRBJ2-2; the table's D call TRBD2 went unverified against the DNA. TRBV21-1 is recorded as a pseudogene. The CDR3 runs to 15 residues.

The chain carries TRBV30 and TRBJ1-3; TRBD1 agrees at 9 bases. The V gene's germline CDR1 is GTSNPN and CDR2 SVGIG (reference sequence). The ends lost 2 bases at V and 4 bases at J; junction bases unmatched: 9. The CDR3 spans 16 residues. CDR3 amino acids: CAWSTGTGITGNTIYF. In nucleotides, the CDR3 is TGTGCCTGGAGTACCGGGACAGGGATCACCGGAAACACCATATATTTT.

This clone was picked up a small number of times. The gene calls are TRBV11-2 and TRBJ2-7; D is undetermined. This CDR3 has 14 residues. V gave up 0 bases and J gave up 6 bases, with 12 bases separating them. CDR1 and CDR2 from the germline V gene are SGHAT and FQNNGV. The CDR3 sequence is CASSLDRLVVEQYF. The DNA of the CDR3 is TGTGCCAGCAGCTTAGATCGGTTAGTCGTCGAGCAGTACTTC.

Here the CDR3 reads CASTPLHVGLAYNEQFF. The CDR3 DNA is TGTGCCAGCACACCCCTCCATGTAGGACTAGCCTACAATGAGCAGTTCTTC. The chain has TRBV2 and TRBJ2-1, with TRBD2 matching 7 bases. Trimming removed 7 bases from V and 2 bases from J; junction bases left unmatched: 14. The CDR3 contains 17 residues. Germline CDR1 is SNHLY and CDR2 is FYNNEI.

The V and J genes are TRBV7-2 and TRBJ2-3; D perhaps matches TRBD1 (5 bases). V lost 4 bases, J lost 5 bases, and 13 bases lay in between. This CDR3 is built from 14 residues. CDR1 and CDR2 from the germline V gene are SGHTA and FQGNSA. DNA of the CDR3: TGTGCCAGCAGCTCTCCGCGTCAGGGAGATACGCAGTATTTT. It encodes CASSSPRQGDTQYF.

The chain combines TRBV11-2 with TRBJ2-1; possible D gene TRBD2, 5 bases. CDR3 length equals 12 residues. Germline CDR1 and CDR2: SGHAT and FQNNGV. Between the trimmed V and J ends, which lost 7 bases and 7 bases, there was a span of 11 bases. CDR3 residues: CASTEAANEQFF. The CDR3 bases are TGTGCCAGCACCGAAGCGGCTAATGAGCAGTTCTTC.

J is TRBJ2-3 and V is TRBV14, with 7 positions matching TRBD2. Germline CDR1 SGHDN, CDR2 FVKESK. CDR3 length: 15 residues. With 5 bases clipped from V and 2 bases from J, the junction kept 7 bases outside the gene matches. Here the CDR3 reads CASSSGRDYTDTQYF. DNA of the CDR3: TGTGCCAGCAGCTCTGGGCGGGACTACACAGATACGCAGTATTTT.

DNA of the CDR3: TGTGCCAGCACCGAGCGGGACGGGACAGATACGCAGTATTTT. Protein product: CASTERDGTDTQYF. The chain combines TRBV25-1 with TRBJ2-3, with TRBD2 identical over 7 bases. The CDR3 totals 14 residues. From germline, CDR1 is MGHDK and CDR2 SYGVNS. Trimming took 7 bases from V and 3 from J; bases not matched to a gene: 7.

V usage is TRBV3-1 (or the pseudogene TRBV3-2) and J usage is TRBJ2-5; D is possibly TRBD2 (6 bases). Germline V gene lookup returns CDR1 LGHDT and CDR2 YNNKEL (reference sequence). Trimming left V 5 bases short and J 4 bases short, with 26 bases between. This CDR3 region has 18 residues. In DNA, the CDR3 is TGTGCCAGCAGCTCATTCTTACTCCGGGACTCGCCCCCAGAGACCCAGTACTTC. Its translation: CASSSFLLRDSPPETQYF.

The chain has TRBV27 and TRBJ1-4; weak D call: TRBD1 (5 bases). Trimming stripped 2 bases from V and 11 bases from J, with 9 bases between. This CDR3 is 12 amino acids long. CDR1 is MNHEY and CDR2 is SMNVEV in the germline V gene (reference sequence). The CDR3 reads CASSLAKGKLFF. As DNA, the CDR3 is TGTGCCAGCAGTTTAGCGAAGGGGAAACTGTTTTTT.

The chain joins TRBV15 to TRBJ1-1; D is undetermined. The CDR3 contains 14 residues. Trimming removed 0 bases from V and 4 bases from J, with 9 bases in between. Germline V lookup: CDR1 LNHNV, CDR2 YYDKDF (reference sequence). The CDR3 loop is CATSRDRLLTEAFF. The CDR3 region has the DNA TGTGCCACCAGCAGAGACCGCTTACTCACTGAAGCTTTCTTT.

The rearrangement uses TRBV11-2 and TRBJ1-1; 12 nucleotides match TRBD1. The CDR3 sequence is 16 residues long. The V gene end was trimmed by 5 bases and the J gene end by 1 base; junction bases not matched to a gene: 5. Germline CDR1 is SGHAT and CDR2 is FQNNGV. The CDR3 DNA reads TGTGCCAGCAGCCTGGGACAGGGGGCGAAGAACACTGAAGCTTTCTTT. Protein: CASSLGQGAKNTEAFF.

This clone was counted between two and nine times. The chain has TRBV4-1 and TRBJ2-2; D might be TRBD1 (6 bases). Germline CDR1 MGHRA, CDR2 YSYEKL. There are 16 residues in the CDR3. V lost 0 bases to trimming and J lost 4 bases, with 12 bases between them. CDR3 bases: TGCGCCAGCAGCCAAGACCCAGGGGAGCTCACCGGGGAGCTGTTTTTT. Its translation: CASSQDPGELTGELFF.

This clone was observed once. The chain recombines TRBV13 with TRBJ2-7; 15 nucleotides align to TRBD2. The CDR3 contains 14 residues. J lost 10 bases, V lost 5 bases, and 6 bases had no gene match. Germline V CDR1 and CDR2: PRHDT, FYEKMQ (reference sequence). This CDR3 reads CASSERTSGRAQYF. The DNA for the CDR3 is TGTGCCAGCAGCGAAAGGACTAGCGGGAGGGCACAGTACTTC.

The CDR3 here is CASSQEGIGDSGANVLTF. The CDR3 DNA reads as TGCGCCAGCAGCCAAGAAGGTATCGGGGACTCTGGGGCCAACGTCCTGACTTTC. This sequence joins TRBV4-1 and TRBJ2-6, with D perhaps TRBD2 (5 bases). This CDR3 comprises 18 residues. Trimming cost V 0 bases and J 0 bases, with 12 bases left between them. The germline CDR1 and CDR2 sequences are MGHRA and YSYEKL.

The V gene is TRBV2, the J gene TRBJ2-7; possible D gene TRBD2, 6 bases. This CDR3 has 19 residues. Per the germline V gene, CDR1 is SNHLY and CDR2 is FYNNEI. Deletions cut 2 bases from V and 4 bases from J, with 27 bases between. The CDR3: CASSEWASGRDSSPYEQYF. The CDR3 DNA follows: TGTGCCAGCAGTGAATGGGCGTCGGGTAGGGACTCATCCCCTTACGAGCAGTACTTC.

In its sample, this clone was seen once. The CDR3 loop reads CASGTGTGVGEQYF. For the CDR3, the DNA is TGTGCCAGCGGAACCGGGACAGGGGTGGGCGAGCAGTACTTC. J is TRBJ2-7 and V is TRBV13, with 10 bases matching TRBD1. There are 14 residues in the CDR3. V dropped 8 bases and J dropped 6; count of bases not matched to a gene: 10. CDR1 and CDR2 from the germline V gene are PRHDT and FYEKMQ (reference sequence). The full variable domain, in which reference TRBV13 and TRBJ2-7 provide the parts outside the CDR3, is AAGVIQSPRHLIKEKRETATLKCYPIPRHDTVYWYQQGPGQDPQFLISFYEKMQSDKGSIPDRFSAQQFSDYHSELNMSSLELGDSALYFCASGTGTGVGEQYFGPGTRLTVT.

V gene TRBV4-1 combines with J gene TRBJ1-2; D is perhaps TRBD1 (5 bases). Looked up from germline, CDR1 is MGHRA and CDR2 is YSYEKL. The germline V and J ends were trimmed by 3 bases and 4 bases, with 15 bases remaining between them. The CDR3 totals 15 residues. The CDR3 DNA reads TGCGCCAGCAGCCATACCGTTGGGGGGACCTATGGCTACACCTTC. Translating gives CASSHTVGGTYGYTF.

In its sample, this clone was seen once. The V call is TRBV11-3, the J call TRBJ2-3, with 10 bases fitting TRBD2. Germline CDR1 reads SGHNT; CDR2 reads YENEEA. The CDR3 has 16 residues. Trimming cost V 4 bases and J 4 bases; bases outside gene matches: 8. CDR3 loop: CASSSYTSGMPDTQYF. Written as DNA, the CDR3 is TGTGCCAGCAGCTCATACACTAGCGGGATGCCAGATACGCAGTATTTT. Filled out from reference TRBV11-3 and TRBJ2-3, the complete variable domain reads EAGVVQSPRYKIIEKKQPVAFWCNPISGHNTLYWYLQNLGQGPELLIRYENEEAVDDSQLPKDRFSAERLKGVDSTLKIQPAELGDSAVYLCASSSYTSGMPDTQYFGPGTRLTVL.

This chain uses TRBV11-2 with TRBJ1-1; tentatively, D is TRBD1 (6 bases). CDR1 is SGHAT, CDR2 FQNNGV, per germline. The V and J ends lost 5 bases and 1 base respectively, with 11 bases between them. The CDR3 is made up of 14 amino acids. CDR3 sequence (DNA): TGTGCCAGCAGCACGTTACAGGGGAACACTGAAGCTTTCTTT. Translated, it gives CASSTLQGNTEAFF.

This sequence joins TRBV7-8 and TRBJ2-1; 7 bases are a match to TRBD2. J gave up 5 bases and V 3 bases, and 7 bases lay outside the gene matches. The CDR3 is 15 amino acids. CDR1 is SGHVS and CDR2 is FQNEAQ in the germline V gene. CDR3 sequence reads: CASSLGGSLHNEQFF. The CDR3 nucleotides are TGTGCCAGCAGCTTGGGCGGGAGCCTCCACAATGAGCAGTTCTTC.

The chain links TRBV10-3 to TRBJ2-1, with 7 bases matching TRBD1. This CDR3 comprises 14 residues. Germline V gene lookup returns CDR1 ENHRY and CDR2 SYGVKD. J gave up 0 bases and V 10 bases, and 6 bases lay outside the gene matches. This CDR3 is CATHRGGSYNEQFF. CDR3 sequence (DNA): TGTGCCACCCACAGGGGCGGCTCCTACAATGAGCAGTTCTTC.

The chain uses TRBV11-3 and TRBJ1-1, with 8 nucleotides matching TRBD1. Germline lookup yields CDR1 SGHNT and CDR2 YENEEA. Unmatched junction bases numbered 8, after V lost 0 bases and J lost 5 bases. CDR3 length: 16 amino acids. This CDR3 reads CASSLDPGQAGTEAFF. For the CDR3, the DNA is TGTGCCAGCAGCTTAGATCCGGGACAGGCGGGTACTGAAGCTTTCTTT.